This T cell receptor beta chain derives from a study of blood T cell repertoires in COVID-19. At the level of the study: In each case, the material was cDNA or gDNA derived from T cells, B-cell-depleted T cells, or PBMCs.

As processed by the authors: Reference gene primers were amplified, and this amplification served to estimate nucleated cell counts. The assay was immunoSEQ multiplex PCR, and TCRdb's table has in-frame clones only and misses some. For V, J and clone size, that table is used; D and trimming come from the DNA. This sample has about 430,000 clones, with 88% found just once. Participant ages covered about 18 to 89 years across 25 or so US areas. Grouping used clinical history reported by participants in a survey and questionnaire. Trimming took off 0 bases at V and 9 bases at J, with 9 bases between the two ends. The CDR3 contains 12 residues. CDR1 SGHRS and CDR2 YFSETQ come from the germline V gene.

The sequencing input was PBMCs or T cells enriched from blood (not recorded which). The gene calls are TRBV5-1 and TRBJ1-1; D uncertain. The TCR was taken from a woman aged 25 to 45 with acute COVID-19. The CDR3 coding sequence is TGCGCCAGCAGCTTGGGAGGTCGGCAAGCTTTCTTT. Translated: CASSLGGRQAFF. Full variable domain (outside the CDR3, taken from reference TRBV5-1 and TRBJ1-1): KAGVTQTPRYLIKTRGQQVTLSCSPISGHRSVSWYQQTPGQGLQFLFEYFSETQRNKGNFPGRFSGRQFSNSRSEMNVSTLELGDSALYLCASSLGGRQAFFGQGTRLTVV.